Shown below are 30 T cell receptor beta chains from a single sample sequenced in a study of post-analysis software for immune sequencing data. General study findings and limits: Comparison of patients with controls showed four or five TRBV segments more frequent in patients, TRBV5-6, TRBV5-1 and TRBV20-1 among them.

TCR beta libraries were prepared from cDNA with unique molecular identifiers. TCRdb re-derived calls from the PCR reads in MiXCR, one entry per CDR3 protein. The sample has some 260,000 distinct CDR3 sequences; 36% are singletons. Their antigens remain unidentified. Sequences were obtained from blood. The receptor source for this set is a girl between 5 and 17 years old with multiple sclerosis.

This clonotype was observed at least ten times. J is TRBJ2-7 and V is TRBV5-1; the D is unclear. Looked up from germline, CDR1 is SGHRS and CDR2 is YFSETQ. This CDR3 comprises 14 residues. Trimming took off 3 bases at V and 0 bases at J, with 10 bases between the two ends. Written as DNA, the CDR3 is TGCGCCAGCAGCTCCCTAGGTCGCTCCTACGAGCAGTACTTC. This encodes CASSSLGRSYEQYF.

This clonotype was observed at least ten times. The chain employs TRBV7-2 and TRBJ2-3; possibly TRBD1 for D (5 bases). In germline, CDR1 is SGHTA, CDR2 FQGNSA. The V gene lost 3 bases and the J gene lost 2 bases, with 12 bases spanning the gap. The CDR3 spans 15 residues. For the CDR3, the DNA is TGTGCCAGCAGCTTGGTTGGCAGGGCCACAGATACGCAGTATTTT. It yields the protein CASSLVGRATDTQYF. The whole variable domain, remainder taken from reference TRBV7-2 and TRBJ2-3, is GAGVSQSPSNKVTEKGKDVELRCDPISGHTALYWYRQSLGQGLEFLIYFQGNSAPDKSGLPSDRFSAERTGGSVSTLTIQRTQQEDSAVYLCASSLVGRATDTQYFGPGTRLTVL.

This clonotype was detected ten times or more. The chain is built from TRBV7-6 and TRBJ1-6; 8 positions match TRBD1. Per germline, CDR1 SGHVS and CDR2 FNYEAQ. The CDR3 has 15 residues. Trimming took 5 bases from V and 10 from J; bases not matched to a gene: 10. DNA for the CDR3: TGTGCCAGCAGCGGCCCCAGGGGGCGCGGATCACCCCTCCACTTT. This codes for CASSGPRGRGSPLHF.

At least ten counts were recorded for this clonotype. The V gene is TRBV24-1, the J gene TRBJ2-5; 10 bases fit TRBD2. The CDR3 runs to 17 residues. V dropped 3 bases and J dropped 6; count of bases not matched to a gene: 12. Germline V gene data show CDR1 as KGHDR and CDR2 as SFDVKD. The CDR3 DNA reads TGTGCCACCAGTGATCCCGGAGCGGGAGGGCCAAAGCAGACCCAGTACTTC. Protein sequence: CATSDPGAGGPKQTQYF.

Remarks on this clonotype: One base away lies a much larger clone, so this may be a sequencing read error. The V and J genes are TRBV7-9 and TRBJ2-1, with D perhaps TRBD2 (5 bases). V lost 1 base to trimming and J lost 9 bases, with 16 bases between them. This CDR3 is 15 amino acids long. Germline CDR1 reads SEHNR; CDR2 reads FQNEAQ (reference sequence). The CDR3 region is CASSLEGGYRGEQFF. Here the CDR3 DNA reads TGTGCCAGCAGCTTAGAGGGCGGCTACCGGGGTGAGCAGTTCTTC.

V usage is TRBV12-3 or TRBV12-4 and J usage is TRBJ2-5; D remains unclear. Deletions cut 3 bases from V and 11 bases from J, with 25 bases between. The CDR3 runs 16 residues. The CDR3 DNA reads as TGTGCCAGCAGTTTTTTTGGGCTAAGCACTAACCATCCGCAGTACTTC. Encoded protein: CASSFFGLSTNHPQYF.

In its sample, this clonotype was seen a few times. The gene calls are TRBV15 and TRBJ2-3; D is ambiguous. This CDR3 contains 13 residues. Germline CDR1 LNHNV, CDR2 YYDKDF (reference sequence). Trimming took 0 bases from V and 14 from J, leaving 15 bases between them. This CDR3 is CATSRDSVQPGYF. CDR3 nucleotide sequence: TGTGCCACCAGCAGAGATTCAGTTCAACCAGGGTATTTT.

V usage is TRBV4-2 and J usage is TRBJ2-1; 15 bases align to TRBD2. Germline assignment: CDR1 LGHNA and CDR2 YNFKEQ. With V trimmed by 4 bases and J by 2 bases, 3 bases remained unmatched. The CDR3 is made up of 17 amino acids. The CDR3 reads CASSLGLAGGAYNEQFF. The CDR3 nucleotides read TGTGCCAGCAGCCTTGGACTAGCGGGAGGGGCCTACAATGAGCAGTTCTTC.

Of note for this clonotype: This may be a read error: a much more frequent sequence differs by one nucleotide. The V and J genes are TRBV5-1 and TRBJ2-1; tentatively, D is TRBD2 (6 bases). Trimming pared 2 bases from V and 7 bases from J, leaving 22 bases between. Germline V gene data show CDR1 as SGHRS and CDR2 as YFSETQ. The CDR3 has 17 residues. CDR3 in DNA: TGCGCCAGCAGCTTATGTAGCGGAAATCTACCAATTAATGAGCAGTTCTTC. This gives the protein CASSLCSGNLPINEQFF.

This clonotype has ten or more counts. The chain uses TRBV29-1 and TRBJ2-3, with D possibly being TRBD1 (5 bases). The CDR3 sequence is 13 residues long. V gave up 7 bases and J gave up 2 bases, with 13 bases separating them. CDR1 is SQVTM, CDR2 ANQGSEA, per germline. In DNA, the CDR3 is TGCAGCGACCTGACAGCCACCACAGATACGCAGTATTTT. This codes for CSDLTATTDTQYF.

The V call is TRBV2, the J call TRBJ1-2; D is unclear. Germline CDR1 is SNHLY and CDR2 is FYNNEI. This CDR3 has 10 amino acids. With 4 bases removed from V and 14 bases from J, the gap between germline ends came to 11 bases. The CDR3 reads CASSGVASTF. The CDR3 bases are TGTGCCAGCAGTGGGGTCGCATCAACCTTC.

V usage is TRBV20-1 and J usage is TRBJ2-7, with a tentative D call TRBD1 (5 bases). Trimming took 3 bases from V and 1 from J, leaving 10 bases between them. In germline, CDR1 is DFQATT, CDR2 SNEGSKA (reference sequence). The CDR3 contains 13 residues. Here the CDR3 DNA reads TGCAGTGCTAGCACAGGCCTATCCTACGAGCAGTACTTC. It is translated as CSASTGLSYEQYF.

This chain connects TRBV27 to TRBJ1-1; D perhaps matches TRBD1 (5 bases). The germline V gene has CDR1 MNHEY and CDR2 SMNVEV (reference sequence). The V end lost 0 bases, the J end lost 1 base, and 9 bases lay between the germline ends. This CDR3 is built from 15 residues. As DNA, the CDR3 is TGTGCCAGCAGTTTATCCCCAGGACAGAACACTGAAGCTTTCTTT. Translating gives CASSLSPGQNTEAFF.

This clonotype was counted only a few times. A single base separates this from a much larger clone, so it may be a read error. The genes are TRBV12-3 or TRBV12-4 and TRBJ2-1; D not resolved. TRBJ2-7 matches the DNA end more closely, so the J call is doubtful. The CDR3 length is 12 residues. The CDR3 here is CASRNEYNEQYF. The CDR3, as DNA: TGTGCCAGCAGAAACGAGTACAATGAGCAGTACTTC.

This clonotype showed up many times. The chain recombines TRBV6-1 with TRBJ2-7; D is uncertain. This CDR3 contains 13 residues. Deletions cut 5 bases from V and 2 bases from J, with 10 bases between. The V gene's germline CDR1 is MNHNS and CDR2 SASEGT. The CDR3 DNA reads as TGTGCCAGCAGTACCGCGGTCGCCTACGAGCAGTACTTC. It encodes CASSTAVAYEQYF.

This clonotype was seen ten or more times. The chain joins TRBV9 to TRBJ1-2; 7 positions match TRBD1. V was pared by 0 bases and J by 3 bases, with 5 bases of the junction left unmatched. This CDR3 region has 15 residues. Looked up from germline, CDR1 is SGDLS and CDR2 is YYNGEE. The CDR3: CASSVAAGGDYGYTF. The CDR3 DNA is TGTGCCAGCAGCGTAGCGGCAGGGGGGGACTATGGCTACACCTTC. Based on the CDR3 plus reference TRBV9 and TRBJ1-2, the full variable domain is DSGVTQTPKHLITATGQRVTLRCSPRSGDLSVYWYQQSLDQGLQFLIQYYNGEERAKGNILERFSAQQFPDLHSELNLSSLELGDSALYFCASSVAAGGDYGYTFGSGTRLTVV.

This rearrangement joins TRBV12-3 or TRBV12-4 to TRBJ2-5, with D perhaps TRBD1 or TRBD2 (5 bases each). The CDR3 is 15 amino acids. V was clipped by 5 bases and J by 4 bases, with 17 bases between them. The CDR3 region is CASSPRGENLETQYF. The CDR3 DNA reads TGTGCCAGCAGTCCTAGGGGAGAAAACCTAGAGACCCAGTACTTC.

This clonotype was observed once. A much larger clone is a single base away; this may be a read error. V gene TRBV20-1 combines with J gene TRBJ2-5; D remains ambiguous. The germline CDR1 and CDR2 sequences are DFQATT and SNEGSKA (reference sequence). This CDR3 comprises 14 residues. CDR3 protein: CGARDSKDQETQYF. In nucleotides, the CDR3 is TGCGGTGCTAGAGACTCGAAGGATCAAGAGACCCAGTACTTC.

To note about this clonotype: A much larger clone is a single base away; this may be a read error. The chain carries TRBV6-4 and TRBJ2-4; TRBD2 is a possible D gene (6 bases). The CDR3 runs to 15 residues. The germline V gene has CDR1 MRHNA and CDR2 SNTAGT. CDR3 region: CASSVGGLAKNVQYF. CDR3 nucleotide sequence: TGTGCCAGCAGTGTGGGGGGTCTAGCCAAAAACGTTCAGTACTTC.

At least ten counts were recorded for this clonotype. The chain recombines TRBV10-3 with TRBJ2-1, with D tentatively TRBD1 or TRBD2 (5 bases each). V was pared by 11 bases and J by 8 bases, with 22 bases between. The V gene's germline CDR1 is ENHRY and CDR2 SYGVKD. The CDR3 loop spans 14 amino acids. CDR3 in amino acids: CAAAGSSKGDEQFF. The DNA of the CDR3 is TGTGCCGCCGCAGGGAGCTCAAAAGGCGATGAGCAGTTCTTC.

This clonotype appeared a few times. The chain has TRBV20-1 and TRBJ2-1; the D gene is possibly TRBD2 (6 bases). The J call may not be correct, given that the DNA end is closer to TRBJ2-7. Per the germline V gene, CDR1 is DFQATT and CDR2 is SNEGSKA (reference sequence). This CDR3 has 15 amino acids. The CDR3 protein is CSATSSESSYNEQYF. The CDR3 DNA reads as TGCAGTGCTACCTCTAGCGAGAGCTCCTACAATGAGCAGTACTTC.

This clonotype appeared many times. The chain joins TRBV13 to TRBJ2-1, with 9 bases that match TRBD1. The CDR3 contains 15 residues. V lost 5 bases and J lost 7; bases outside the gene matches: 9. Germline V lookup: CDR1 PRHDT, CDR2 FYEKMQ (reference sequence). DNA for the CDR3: TGTGCCAGCAGCCCAGGGGGACAGGGAGGGAATGAGCAGTTCTTC. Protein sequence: CASSPGGQGGNEQFF. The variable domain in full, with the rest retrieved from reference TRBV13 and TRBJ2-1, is AAGVIQSPRHLIKEKRETATLKCYPIPRHDTVYWYQQGPGQDPQFLISFYEKMQSDKGSIPDRFSAQQFSDYHSELNMSSLELGDSALYFCASSPGGQGGNEQFFGPGTRLTVL.

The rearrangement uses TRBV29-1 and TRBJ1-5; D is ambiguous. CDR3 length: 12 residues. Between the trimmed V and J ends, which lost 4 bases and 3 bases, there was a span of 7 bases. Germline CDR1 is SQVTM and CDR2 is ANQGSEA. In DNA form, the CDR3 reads TGCAGCGTTGTGAGGGACAATCAGCCCCAGCATTTT. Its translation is CSVVRDNQPQHF.

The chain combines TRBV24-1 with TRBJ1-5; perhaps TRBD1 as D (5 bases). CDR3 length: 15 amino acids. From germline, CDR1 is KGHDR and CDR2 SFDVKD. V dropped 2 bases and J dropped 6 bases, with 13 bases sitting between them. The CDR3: CATSDSGPRGQPQHF. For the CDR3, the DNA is TGTGCCACCAGTGATTCGGGACCAAGGGGTCAGCCCCAGCATTTT.

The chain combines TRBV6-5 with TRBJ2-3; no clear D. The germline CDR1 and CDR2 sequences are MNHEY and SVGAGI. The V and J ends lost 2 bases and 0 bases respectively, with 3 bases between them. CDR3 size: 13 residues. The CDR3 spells CASSYDSTDTQYF. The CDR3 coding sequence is TGTGCCAGCAGTTACGACAGCACAGATACGCAGTATTTT.

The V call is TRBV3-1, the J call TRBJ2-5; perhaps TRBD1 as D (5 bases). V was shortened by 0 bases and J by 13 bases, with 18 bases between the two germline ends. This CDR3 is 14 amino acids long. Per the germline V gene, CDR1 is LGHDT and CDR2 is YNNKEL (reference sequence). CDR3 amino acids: CASSQDNRKGSVYF. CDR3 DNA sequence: TGTGCCAGCAGCCAAGATAATAGGAAGGGGTCGGTGTACTTC.

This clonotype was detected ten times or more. CDR3 sequence: CSARDRETQYF. The DNA of the CDR3 is TGCAGTGCTAGGGACCGAGAGACCCAGTACTTC. The chain is built from TRBV20-1 and TRBJ2-5; D is uncertain. This CDR3 spans 11 amino acids. Trimming took 3 bases from V and 4 from J, leaving 6 bases between them. From germline, CDR1 is DFQATT and CDR2 SNEGSKA (reference sequence).

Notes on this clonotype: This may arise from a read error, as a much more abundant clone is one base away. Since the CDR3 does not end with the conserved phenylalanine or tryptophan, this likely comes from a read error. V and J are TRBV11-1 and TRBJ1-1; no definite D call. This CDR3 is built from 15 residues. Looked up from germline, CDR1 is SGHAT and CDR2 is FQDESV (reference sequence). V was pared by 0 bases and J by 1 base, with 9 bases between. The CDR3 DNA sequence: TGTGCCAGCAGCTTAGCAGCGGCGGCGAACACTGAAGCTTTCTGT. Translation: CASSLAAAANTEAFC.

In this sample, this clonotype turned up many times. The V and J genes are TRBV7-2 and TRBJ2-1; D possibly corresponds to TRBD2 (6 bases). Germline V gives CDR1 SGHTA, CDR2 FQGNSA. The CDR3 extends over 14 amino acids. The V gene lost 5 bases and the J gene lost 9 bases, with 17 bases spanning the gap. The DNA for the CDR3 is TGTGCCAGCAGCCCCGGGACTCCCCAGGGTGAGCAGTTCTTC. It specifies CASSPGTPQGEQFF.

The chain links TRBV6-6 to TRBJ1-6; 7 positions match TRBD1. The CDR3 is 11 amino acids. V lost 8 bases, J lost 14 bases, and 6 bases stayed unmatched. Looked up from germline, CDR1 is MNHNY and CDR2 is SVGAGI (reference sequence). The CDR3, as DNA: TGTGCCAGCGGTAGACAGGGTACCCTCCACTTT. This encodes CASGRQGTLHF.